What follows are 21 T cell receptor beta chains derived from one specimen sequenced in a study of neurological immune-mediated disorders. TCRdb reprocessed the 5' RACE reads via MiXCR and lists one record per CDR3 protein. Of about 78,000 distinct CDR3 sequences in the sample, 5% to 5.5% were seen once. Sequences were obtained from PBMCs. The receptors come from a woman aged 25 to 39 with multiple sclerosis.

This clonotype came up many times. J is TRBJ1-1 and V is TRBV4-1; 11 bases match TRBD1. Germline loops: CDR1 MGHRA, CDR2 YSYEKL. The V gene end was trimmed by 4 bases and the J gene end by 0 bases; junction bases not matched to a gene: 7. The CDR3 is 17 amino acids. The CDR3 region has the DNA TGCGCCAGCAGCCTCCGGGACAGGGGGTTGATGAACACTGAAGCTTTCTTT. Its protein is CASSLRDRGLMNTEAFF.

This rearrangement joins TRBV5-6 to TRBJ2-7, with D perhaps TRBD2 (7 bases). This CDR3 is built from 14 residues. Trimming took 3 bases from V and 3 from J, leaving 13 bases between them. Germline lookup yields CDR1 SGHDT and CDR2 YYEEEE. The CDR3 sequence: CASSSWGGRYEQYF. The DNA for the CDR3 is TGTGCCAGCAGCTCCTGGGGGGGCCGCTACGAGCAGTACTTC.

The table lists this clonotype with a few counts. The chain couples TRBV20-1 to TRBJ2-7, with TRBD2 matching 7 bases. The CDR3 is made up of 16 amino acids. Per the germline V gene, CDR1 is DFQATT and CDR2 is SNEGSKA (reference sequence). The V segment lost 3 bases and the J segment 4 bases; nucleotides outside the gene matches: 15. DNA of the CDR3: TGCAGTGCTAGGGGAGGGACTGATAGAGCAAAATACGAGCAGTACTTC. Residues: CSARGGTDRAKYEQYF.

This clonotype was observed a few times. The chain recombines TRBV9 with TRBJ1-1; D ambiguous. V was shortened by 3 bases and J by 3 bases, with 12 bases between the two germline ends. The germline V gene encodes CDR1 SGDLS and CDR2 YYNGEE. The CDR3 contains 14 residues. The CDR3 here is CASSGRGSDTEAFF. For the CDR3, the DNA is TGTGCCAGCAGCGGAAGAGGGTCGGACACTGAAGCTTTCTTT.

This clonotype was counted at least ten times. The J gene is TRBJ2-5, the V gene TRBV5-5, with TRBD2 matching over 12 bases. The CDR3 contains 17 residues. CDR1 is SGHKS, CDR2 YYEKEE, per germline (reference sequence). With V trimmed by 2 bases and J by 4 bases, 9 bases remained unmatched. The CDR3 region is CASSFLASGGAGETQYF. Written as DNA, the CDR3 is TGTGCCAGCAGCTTCTTAGCTAGCGGGGGGGCCGGAGAGACCCAGTACTTC.

This clonotype was found many times. The rearrangement joins TRBV5-1 to TRBJ2-2, with D possibly being TRBD2 (6 bases). Germline CDR1 and CDR2: SGHRS and YFSETQ. Trimming pared 4 bases from V and 0 bases from J, leaving 16 bases between. The CDR3 totals 17 residues. Here the CDR3 reads CASSLQGASANTGELFF. Written as DNA, the CDR3 is TGCGCCAGCAGCCTGCAAGGCGCTAGCGCGAACACCGGGGAGCTGTTTTTT.

This clonotype was found many times. A read error may account for a junction end that differs from germline. The chain joins TRBV27 to TRBJ2-1; D tentatively reads TRBD1 or TRBD2 (5 bases each). The CDR3 totals 12 residues. CDR1 and CDR2 from the germline V gene are MNHEY and SMNVEV (reference sequence). As DNA, the CDR3 is TGTGCCAGCAGTCTCCCGGGACGTCCGCCAACATTC. Translation gives CASSLPGRPPTF.

This clonotype was seen more than once but under ten times. The CDR3 nucleotides read TGCGCCAGCAGCCAAGATGTGGGAGCGGGAGGGCACAATGAGCAGTTCTTC. This codes for CASSQDVGAGGHNEQFF. The genes are TRBV4-1 and TRBJ2-1, with 10 bases aligning to TRBD2. Germline lookup yields CDR1 MGHRA and CDR2 YSYEKL. This CDR3 contains 17 residues. The trim removed 0 bases at V and 5 bases at J, leaving 7 bases unmatched.

This clonotype has a count of ten or more. This rearrangement joins TRBV20-1 to TRBJ2-5, with TRBD1 identical over 7 bases. The junction had 6 bases not matched to a gene; V was cut back by 5 bases and J by 3 bases. The CDR3 contains 13 residues. CDR1 is DFQATT and CDR2 is SNEGSKA in the germline V gene (reference sequence). CDR3 amino acids: CSAVDRDKETQYF. DNA for the CDR3: TGCAGTGCTGTCGACAGGGATAAAGAGACCCAGTACTTC.

This clonotype was recorded at least ten times. V gene TRBV20-1 combines with J gene TRBJ1-5; D uncertain. CDR3 length: 14 residues. Trimming took off 6 bases at V and 3 bases at J, with 15 bases between the two ends. Germline V lookup: CDR1 DFQATT, CDR2 SNEGSKA (reference sequence). CDR3 DNA: TGCAGTGCCCAGAGGTACAGCTCCAATCAGCCCCAGCATTTT. It encodes CSAQRYSSNQPQHF.

In this sample, this clonotype turned up many times. The chain employs TRBV27 and TRBJ2-1, with unresolved D. Trimming shortened V by 4 bases and J by 5 bases, and 9 bases separated the two germline ends. This CDR3 has 13 residues. Germline values: CDR1 MNHEY, CDR2 SMNVEV (reference sequence). The CDR3 sequence: CASSYVLDNEQFF. CDR3 DNA: TGTGCCAGCAGTTACGTCCTGGACAATGAGCAGTTCTTC.

A few counts support this clonotype. This chain joins TRBV10-3 and TRBJ2-7, with 9 bases identical to TRBD2. The CDR3 covers 14 residues. The V and J ends lost 7 bases and 1 base, in that order; junction bases with no gene match: 5. Germline lookup yields CDR1 ENHRY and CDR2 SYGVKD. In nucleotides, the CDR3 is TGTGCCATCAAACTCACTAGCGGGTCCTACGAGCAGTACTTC. Translating it yields CAIKLTSGSYEQYF.

This clonotype was recorded many times. J is TRBJ2-3 and V is TRBV7-8; D is uncertain. The V end was cut by 2 bases, the J end by 4 bases, with 7 bases between. The CDR3 has 13 residues. Germline V gene sequence: CDR1 SGHVS, CDR2 FQNEAQ. CDR3 amino acids: CASSLRAADTQYF. The CDR3 nucleotides read TGTGCCAGCAGCTTACGCGCAGCAGATACGCAGTATTTT.

This clonotype came up many times. This chain joins TRBV6-5 and TRBJ1-1; TRBD1 is a possible D gene (6 bases). Germline CDR1 is MNHEY and CDR2 is SVGAGI. The CDR3 runs 14 residues. The V end was cut by 6 bases, the J end by 6 bases, with 17 bases between. Here the CDR3 reads CASRRSTGAPEAFF. CDR3 DNA: TGTGCCAGCAGACGGTCCACGGGGGCCCCTGAAGCTTTCTTT.

This sequence joins TRBV27 and TRBJ2-2; the match to TRBD1 covers 7 bases. This CDR3 has 16 residues. J gave up 2 bases and V 1 base, and 4 bases lay outside the gene matches. Germline V gene lookup returns CDR1 MNHEY and CDR2 SMNVEV (reference sequence). The CDR3 loop reads CASSLFTGANTGELFF. DNA for the CDR3: TGTGCCAGCAGTTTATTTACAGGGGCAAACACCGGGGAGCTGTTTTTT.

This clonotype has at least ten counts. The chain is built from TRBV20-1 and TRBJ2-7, with 8 bases aligning to TRBD2. This CDR3 is built from 13 residues. V lost 5 bases to trimming and J lost 8 bases; unmatched junction nucleotides: 11. CDR1 is DFQATT and CDR2 is SNEGSKA in the germline V gene (reference sequence). The CDR3 protein is CSAGSGSRRKQYF. Written as DNA, the CDR3 is TGCAGTGCTGGGAGCGGGAGTAGGCGGAAGCAGTACTTC.

This clonotype was counted ten times or more. CDR3 region: CASSAPGARETEAFF. The CDR3 nucleotides read TGTGCCAGCAGCGCCCCGGGGGCGCGGGAGACTGAAGCTTTCTTT. This sequence joins TRBV5-6 and TRBJ1-1; possibly TRBD1 for D (6 bases). The CDR3 sequence is 15 residues long. V shed 4 bases and J shed 5 bases, with 18 bases lying between them. Per the germline V gene, CDR1 is SGHDT and CDR2 is YYEEEE.

This clonotype has ten or more counts. The chain links TRBV29-1 to TRBJ2-4, with a possible D match to TRBD2 (6 bases). The CDR3 sequence is 12 residues long. V lost 7 bases, J lost 5 bases, and 12 bases lay in between. Germline V gene data show CDR1 as SQVTM and CDR2 as ANQGSEA. For the CDR3, the DNA is TGCAGCGGAACGGGACTCCAAAACATTCAGTACTTC. This translates into CSGTGLQNIQYF.

This clonotype was seen only a few times. The chain recombines TRBV10-3 with TRBJ2-5; D may be TRBD2 (11 bases). From germline, CDR1 is ENHRY and CDR2 SYGVKD. Trimming cost V 6 bases and J 2 bases, with 25 bases left between them. This CDR3 has 18 residues. The CDR3 bases are TGTGCCATCAGACCGGGACAGGGGCGACTAGCGGGACAAGAGACCCAGTACTTC. Translating it yields CAIRPGQGRLAGQETQYF.

This clonotype showed up many times. Mismatch with germline at one junction end may stem from a read error. This rearrangement joins TRBV28 to TRBJ1-1, with a weak D call TRBD1 (6 bases). This CDR3 is built from 24 residues. Germline-derived CDR1 and CDR2 are MDHEN and SYDVKM. The CDR3 DNA is TGTGCCAGCAGTGTATGGGGAAACGGGGGGCAAAGAACGCAAGGAGGATCCGGGTGGACTGAAGCTTTCTTT. This sequence encodes CASSVWGNGGQRTQGGSGWTEAFF.

There are many counts of this clonotype. The chain couples TRBV20-1 to TRBJ2-5, with 9 positions matching TRBD2. The V and J ends lost 0 bases and 2 bases, in that order; junction bases with no gene match: 4. From germline, CDR1 is DFQATT and CDR2 SNEGSKA (reference sequence). CDR3 length equals 15 residues. The CDR3 protein is CSAREIAGVQETQYF. The CDR3 DNA reads TGCAGTGCTAGAGAGATAGCGGGGGTTCAAGAGACCCAGTACTTC.